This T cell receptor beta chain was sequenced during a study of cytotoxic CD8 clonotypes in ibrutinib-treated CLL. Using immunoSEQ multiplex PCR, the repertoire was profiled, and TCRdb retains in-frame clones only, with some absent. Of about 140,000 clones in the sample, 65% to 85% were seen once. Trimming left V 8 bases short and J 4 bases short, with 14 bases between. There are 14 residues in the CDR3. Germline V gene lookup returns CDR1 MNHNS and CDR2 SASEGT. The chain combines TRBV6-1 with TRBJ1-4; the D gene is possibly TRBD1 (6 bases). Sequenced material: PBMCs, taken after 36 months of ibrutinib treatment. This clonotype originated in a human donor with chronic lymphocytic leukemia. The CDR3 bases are TGTGCCAGCTTTTTGGGAGGGGGTAATGAAAAACTGTTTTTT. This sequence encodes CASFLGGGNEKLFF.